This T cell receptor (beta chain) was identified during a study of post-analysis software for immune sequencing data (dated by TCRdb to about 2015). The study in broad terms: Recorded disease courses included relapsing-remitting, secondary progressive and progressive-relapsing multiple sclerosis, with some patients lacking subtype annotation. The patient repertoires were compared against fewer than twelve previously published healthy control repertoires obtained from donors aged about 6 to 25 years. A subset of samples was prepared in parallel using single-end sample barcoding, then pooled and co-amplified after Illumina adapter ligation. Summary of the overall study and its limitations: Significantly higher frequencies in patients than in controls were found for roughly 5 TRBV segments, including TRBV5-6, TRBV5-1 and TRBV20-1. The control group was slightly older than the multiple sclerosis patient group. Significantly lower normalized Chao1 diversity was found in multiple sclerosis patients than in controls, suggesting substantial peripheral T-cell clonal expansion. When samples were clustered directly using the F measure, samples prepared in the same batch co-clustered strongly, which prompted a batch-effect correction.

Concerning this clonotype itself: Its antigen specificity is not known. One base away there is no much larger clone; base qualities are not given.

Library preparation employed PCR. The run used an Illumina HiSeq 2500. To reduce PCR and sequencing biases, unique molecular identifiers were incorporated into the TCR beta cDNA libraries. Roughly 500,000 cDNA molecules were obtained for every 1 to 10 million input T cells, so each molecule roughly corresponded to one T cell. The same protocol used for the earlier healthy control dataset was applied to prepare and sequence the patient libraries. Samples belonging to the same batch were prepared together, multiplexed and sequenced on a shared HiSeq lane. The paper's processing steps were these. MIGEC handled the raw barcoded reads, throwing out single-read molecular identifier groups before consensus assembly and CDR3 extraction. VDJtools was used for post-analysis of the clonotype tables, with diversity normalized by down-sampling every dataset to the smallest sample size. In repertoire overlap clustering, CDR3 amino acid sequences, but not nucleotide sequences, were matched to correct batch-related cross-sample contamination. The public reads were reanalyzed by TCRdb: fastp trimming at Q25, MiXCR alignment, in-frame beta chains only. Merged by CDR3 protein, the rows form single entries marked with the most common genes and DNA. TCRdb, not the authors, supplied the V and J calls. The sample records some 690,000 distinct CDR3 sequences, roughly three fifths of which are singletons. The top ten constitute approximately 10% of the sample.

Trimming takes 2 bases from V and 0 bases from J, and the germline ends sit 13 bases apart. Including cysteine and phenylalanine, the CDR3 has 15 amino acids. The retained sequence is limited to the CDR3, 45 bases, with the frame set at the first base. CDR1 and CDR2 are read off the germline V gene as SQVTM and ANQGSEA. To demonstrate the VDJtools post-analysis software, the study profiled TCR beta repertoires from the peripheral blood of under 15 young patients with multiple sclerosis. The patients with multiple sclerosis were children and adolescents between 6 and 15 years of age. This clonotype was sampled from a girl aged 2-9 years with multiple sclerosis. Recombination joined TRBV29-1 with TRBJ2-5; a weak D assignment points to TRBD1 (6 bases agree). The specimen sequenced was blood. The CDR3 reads CSVEPGQQYQETQYF. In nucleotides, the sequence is TGCAGCGTTGAACCGGGACAACAGTACCAAGAGACCCAGTACTTC.